This TCR beta chain was identified during a study of shared clonotypes between healthy human individuals. Study conclusions and caveats: Estimated richness values were generally larger in naive subsets than in memory subsets.

Profiled with immunoSEQ multiplex PCR; TCRdb holds only in-frame clones, not every one. The sample includes fewer than 700,000 clones, 85% to 95% of them seen just once. About this clone itself: Antigen specificity is unknown.

The CDR3 is made up of 14 amino acids. V was shortened by 1 base and J by 3 bases, with 10 bases between the two germline ends. CDR1 SGHDT and CDR2 YYEEEE come from the germline V gene. It was CD45RO-negative cells, positively selected for CCR7, that made up naive CD8 cells, with terminally differentiated effector memory CD45RA+ cells excluded. The receptor was derived from a woman aged 25 to 39 in good health. This rearrangement joins TRBV5-6 to TRBJ1-2; unclear D gene. The specimen was naive CD8+ T cells sorted from blood. The CDR3 DNA follows: TGTGCCAGCAGCTTGTATTACACCGACTATGGCTACACCTTC. Protein sequence: CASSLYYTDYGYTF.